The 29 T cell receptor beta chains presented below share a single source sample, sequenced in a study of blood T cell repertoires in COVID-19 (TCRdb year 2020). The method behind the library was the immunoSEQ multiplex PCR assay. In TCRdb, the immuneACCESS table is reduced to in-frame sequences with V and J assigned. These tables do not hold every clone; where another copy was compared, an unresolved V gene accounts for under half, and the others remain unexplained. The sample contains roughly 100,000 clones, almost 90% of them found a single time. About 3.5% of the sample lies in the top ten. The sample consisted of peripheral blood. These receptor sequences come from a human donor in a cohort sampled during active COVID-19.

J is TRBJ1-2 and V is TRBV6-1, with D hard to call. The germline V gene has CDR1 MNHNS and CDR2 SASEGT. CDR3 size: 14 residues. Trimming took off 2 bases at V and 0 bases at J, with 7 bases between the two ends. The chain's CDR3 is CASSELGANYGYTF. DNA for the CDR3: TGTGCCAGCAGTGAATTAGGAGCTAACTATGGCTACACCTTC.

This chain uses TRBV4-1 with TRBJ2-7; 8 bases are shared with TRBD1. The germline gives CDR1 MGHRA, CDR2 YSYEKL. V dropped 1 base and J dropped 6; count of bases not matched to a gene: 11. The CDR3 covers 16 residues. CDR3 sequence (DNA): TGCGCCAGCAGCCAAGGTCCGGACAGGGTTGTATTCGAGCAGTACTTC. It yields the protein CASSQGPDRVVFEQYF.

The V call is TRBV6-4, the J call TRBJ1-2; 7 bases are a match to TRBD1. The germline V gene has CDR1 MRHNA and CDR2 SNTAGT. This CDR3 contains 14 residues. With V trimmed by 2 bases and J by 2 bases, 2 bases remained unmatched. The CDR3 DNA reads TGTGCCAGCAGTGACCGGGACAGAAACTATGGCTACACCTTC. Translating it yields CASSDRDRNYGYTF.

The chain has TRBV7-9 and TRBJ1-6, with 11 bases matching TRBD1. The CDR3 has 15 amino acids. The V segment lost 3 bases and the J segment 7 bases; nucleotides outside the gene matches: 2. CDR1 and CDR2 from the germline V gene are SEHNR and FQNEAQ (reference sequence). The CDR3 DNA is TGTGCCAGCAGCTTGAGGACAGGGGGCAATTCACCCCTCCACTTT. Amino acids: CASSLRTGGNSPLHF.

J is TRBJ2-7 and V is TRBV4-3, with TRBD2 matching over 9 bases. The CDR3 consists of 17 residues. Germline loops: CDR1 LGHNA, CDR2 YSLEER. J gave up 2 bases and V 0 bases, and 8 bases lay outside the gene matches. DNA of the CDR3: TGCGCCAGCAGCCAAGATACCAGCGGGAGGCCCGCCTACGAGCAGTACTTC. It encodes CASSQDTSGRPAYEQYF.

The J gene is TRBJ1-3, the V gene TRBV6-5, with 7 bases lining up with TRBD1. The CDR3 runs to 14 residues. Germline loops: CDR1 MNHEY, CDR2 SVGAGI. Trimming removed 7 bases from V and 2 bases from J; junction bases left unmatched: 5. The CDR3 region has the DNA TGTGCCAGCACCAGAACAGGGGCTGGAAACACCATATATTTT. It specifies CASTRTGAGNTIYF.

This clone was recorded only once. The chain is built from TRBV28 and TRBJ2-5, with 10 bases identical to TRBD2. V gave up 6 bases and J gave up 5 bases; unmatched junction bases: 6. Germline assignment: CDR1 MDHEN and CDR2 SYDVKM. This CDR3 is built from 14 residues. This chain's CDR3 is CASRGSGRRETQYF. The CDR3 coding sequence is TGTGCCAGCAGAGGTAGCGGGAGGAGGGAGACCCAGTACTTC.

This clone was seen only once. This rearrangement joins TRBV18 to TRBJ1-3; TRBD1 aligns across 10 bases. Per the germline V gene, CDR1 is KGHSH and CDR2 is LQKENI. The CDR3 has 14 residues. The trim removed 1 base at V and 13 bases at J, leaving 7 bases unmatched. The CDR3 protein is CASSPRTGTGVIYF. The CDR3 DNA follows: TGTGCCAGCTCACCACGAACCGGGACAGGGGTAATATATTTT.

The rearrangement links TRBV27 to TRBJ1-1; 8 bases fit TRBD1. This CDR3 region has 14 residues. Looked up from germline, CDR1 is MNHEY and CDR2 is SMNVEV (reference sequence). Unmatched junction bases numbered 7, after V lost 6 bases and J lost 4 bases. CDR3 nucleotides: TGTGCCAGCAGAGAGACAGGGGCGGGCACTGAAGCTTTCTTT. It codes for CASRETGAGTEAFF.

This chain connects TRBV27 to TRBJ1-3, with 9 bases lining up with TRBD1. Germline V gives CDR1 MNHEY, CDR2 SMNVEV (reference sequence). The CDR3 runs to 16 residues. The trim removed 5 bases at V and 6 bases at J, leaving 11 bases unmatched. CDR3 sequence: CASSPGQGQSPNTIYF. The CDR3 nucleotides are TGTGCCAGCAGTCCCGGACAGGGGCAGTCGCCAAACACCATATATTTT.

V usage is TRBV5-1 and J usage is TRBJ1-2; 10 bases agree with TRBD1. Germline V lookup: CDR1 SGHRS, CDR2 YFSETQ. CDR3 length equals 15 residues. Trimming removed 4 bases from V and 2 bases from J; junction bases left unmatched: 5. CDR3 loop: CASSPSTGGNYGYTF. CDR3 DNA: TGCGCCAGCAGCCCCTCGACAGGGGGCAACTATGGCTACACCTTC.

The chain links TRBV6-5 to TRBJ2-3; D ambiguous. CDR1 is MNHEY and CDR2 is SVGAGI in the germline V gene. V was clipped by 8 bases and J by 0 bases, with 6 bases between them. The CDR3 is 12 residues long. In DNA form, the CDR3 reads TGTGCCAGCGCGACTAGCACAGATACGCAGTATTTT. Protein: CASATSTDTQYF.

The CDR3 region has the DNA TGTGCCAGCAGCAGGGGGACTAGTACTAGTGAGCAGTTCTTC. It is translated as CASSRGTSTSEQFF. V and J are TRBV11-3 and TRBJ2-1; 8 bases line up with TRBD2. Germline V gene sequence: CDR1 SGHNT, CDR2 YENEEA. V lost 5 bases and J lost 9; bases outside the gene matches: 9. The CDR3 totals 14 residues. The full variable domain, with the rest looked up from reference TRBV11-3 and TRBJ2-1, is EAGVVQSPRYKIIEKKQPVAFWCNPISGHNTLYWYLQNLGQGPELLIRYENEEAVDDSQLPKDRFSAERLKGVDSTLKIQPAELGDSAVYLCASSRGTSTSEQFFGPGTRLTVL.

The chain couples TRBV6-5 to TRBJ1-4, with 7 bases that match TRBD1. CDR3 size: 13 residues. In germline, CDR1 is MNHEY, CDR2 SVGAGI. With V trimmed by 1 base and J by 8 bases, 1 base remained unmatched. This CDR3 reads CASSYLDREKLFF. The CDR3 bases are TGTGCCAGCAGTTACTTGGACAGGGAAAAACTGTTTTTT.

The chain links TRBV10-3 to TRBJ1-1; 7 bases fit TRBD1. Per germline, CDR1 ENHRY and CDR2 SYGVKD. The J segment lost 5 bases and the V segment lost 4 bases, leaving 4 bases of the junction unmatched. The CDR3 length is 13 residues. The CDR3 DNA reads as TGTGCCATCAGTGCCCAGGGGGGAACTGAAGCTTTCTTT. This gives the protein CAISAQGGTEAFF.

V usage is TRBV11-3 and J usage is TRBJ2-2, with 8 positions matching TRBD1. Unmatched junction bases numbered 10, after V lost 4 bases and J lost 6 bases. Germline V gene lookup returns CDR1 SGHNT and CDR2 YENEEA. There are 16 residues in the CDR3. The CDR3, as DNA: TGTGCCAGCAGCTCTATGAGAACAGGGGGATCCGGGGAGCTGTTTTTT. It specifies CASSSMRTGGSGELFF. The whole variable domain, remainder taken from reference TRBV11-3 and TRBJ2-2, is EAGVVQSPRYKIIEKKQPVAFWCNPISGHNTLYWYLQNLGQGPELLIRYENEEAVDDSQLPKDRFSAERLKGVDSTLKIQPAELGDSAVYLCASSSMRTGGSGELFFGEGSRLTVL.

This clone appeared a single time. V gene TRBV9 combines with J gene TRBJ2-3, with 12 bases fitting TRBD2. The germline gives CDR1 SGDLS, CDR2 YYNGEE. This CDR3 contains 16 residues. J was trimmed by 5 bases and V by 3 bases; bases with no gene match: 7. The CDR3 DNA reads TGTGCCAGCAGCGCCCTAGCGGGGGGGCCGGGAGATACGCAGTATTTT. Its protein product is CASSALAGGPGDTQYF.

The chain links TRBV6-5 to TRBJ1-1; D is unresolved. Germline assignment: CDR1 MNHEY and CDR2 SVGAGI. V was trimmed by 11 bases and J by 1 base, leaving 8 bases between them. The CDR3 is made up of 11 amino acids. CDR3 in DNA: TGTGCCGCGAGGTGGAACACTGAAGCTTTCTTT. Translated: CAARWNTEAFF.

V is TRBV5-4 and J is TRBJ2-1; 7 bases are a match to TRBD2. The V gene end was trimmed by 2 bases and the J gene end by 2 bases; junction bases not matched to a gene: 4. This CDR3 contains 15 residues. From germline, CDR1 is SGHNT and CDR2 YYREEE (reference sequence). CDR3: CASSFRRGTYNEQFF. CDR3 coding DNA: TGTGCCAGCAGCTTTCGGCGGGGGACCTACAATGAGCAGTTCTTC.

The rearrangement uses TRBV5-8 and TRBJ2-7; D gene unclear. This CDR3 is built from 14 residues. Per the germline V gene, CDR1 is SGHTS and CDR2 is YDEGEE. Trimming pared 0 bases from V and 1 base from J, leaving 8 bases between. The CDR3 DNA reads TGTGCCAGCAGCTTGGCGCGGAGTTCCTACGAGCAGTACTTC. Translation: CASSLARSSYEQYF.

The chain employs TRBV5-8 and TRBJ1-1; D might be TRBD1 (6 bases). The germline V and J ends were trimmed by 4 bases and 0 bases, with 10 bases remaining between them. The CDR3 has 14 residues. Germline CDR1 is SGHTS and CDR2 is YDEGEE. The CDR3 DNA follows: TGTGCCAGCAGCATTGGACAGCTGAACACTGAAGCTTTCTTT. This translates into CASSIGQLNTEAFF.

The chain combines TRBV5-5 with TRBJ2-5; TRBD1 aligns across 10 bases. The CDR3 totals 15 residues. Germline V lookup: CDR1 SGHKS, CDR2 YYEKEE (reference sequence). The V segment lost 0 bases and the J segment 4 bases; nucleotides outside the gene matches: 3. The CDR3 bases are TGTGCCAGCAGCTTGGCGGGACAGGGGAGAGAGACCCAGTACTTC. The encoded protein is CASSLAGQGRETQYF.

The chain uses TRBV10-2 and TRBJ2-3; D is perhaps TRBD2 (6 bases). The CDR3 is 19 amino acids. Trimming removed 5 bases from V and 1 base from J, with 25 bases in between. Germline V gives CDR1 WSHSY, CDR2 SAAADI. The CDR3 DNA reads TGCGCCAGCAGTCCCCCCCTGGGCGGGAACCGCCGAGGCACAGATACGCAGTATTTT. Amino acids: CASSPPLGGNRRGTDTQYF.

V gene TRBV27 combines with J gene TRBJ2-2; maybe TRBD1 (7 bases). The V and J ends lost 0 bases and 0 bases respectively, with 11 bases between them. The CDR3 is 17 amino acids. CDR1 is MNHEY, CDR2 SMNVEV, per germline (reference sequence). CDR3 loop: CASSLSRGTANTGELFF. The DNA for the CDR3 is TGTGCCAGCAGTTTATCCCGCGGGACAGCGAACACCGGGGAGCTGTTTTTT.

This sequence joins TRBV18 and TRBJ2-3; 11 bases align to TRBD1. The CDR3 covers 16 residues. The germline CDR1 and CDR2 sequences are KGHSH and LQKENI. V shed 7 bases and J 4 bases; nucleotides not matched to a gene: 10. CDR3 DNA: TGTGCCAGCTTATTAAACGGACAGGGGGCTTCAGATACGCAGTATTTT. Its protein is CASLLNGQGASDTQYF.

This clone showed up just once. V is TRBV6-5 and J is TRBJ2-1; D not resolved. CDR3 length equals 15 residues. Between the trimmed V and J ends, which lost 6 bases and 3 bases, there was a span of 15 bases. Per the germline V gene, CDR1 is MNHEY and CDR2 is SVGAGI. CDR3 DNA: TGTGCCAGCAGCCCAGATGGAGACCGCTACAATGAGCAGTTCTTC. This codes for CASSPDGDRYNEQFF.

This chain joins TRBV29-1 and TRBJ1-4; the match to TRBD1 covers 10 bases. Germline V gives CDR1 SQVTM, CDR2 ANQGSEA. Losses at the gene ends were 6 bases for V and 8 bases for J; bases not matched to a gene: 9. This CDR3 spans 14 amino acids. CDR3: CSVPIRDRGEKLFF. CDR3 bases: TGCAGCGTCCCCATCCGGGACAGGGGCGAAAAACTGTTTTTT.

V gene TRBV5-1 combines with J gene TRBJ1-4; tentatively, D is TRBD1 (5 bases). This CDR3 is built from 14 residues. CDR1 and CDR2 from the germline V gene are SGHRS and YFSETQ. The V end lost 5 bases, the J end lost 5 bases, and 13 bases lay between the germline ends. For the CDR3, the DNA is TGCGCCAGCAGGCTGCAGGGAACGAATGAAAAACTGTTTTTT. It specifies CASRLQGTNEKLFF.

The chain uses TRBV30 and TRBJ2-5; the match to TRBD1 covers 7 bases. CDR1 and CDR2 from the germline V gene are GTSNPN and SVGIG (reference sequence). The CDR3 has 15 amino acids. The J segment lost 5 bases and the V segment lost 0 bases, leaving 9 bases of the junction unmatched. The CDR3 DNA follows: TGTGCCTGGAGTGTAGGGACAGCACGCGGGGAGACCCAGTACTTC. Its protein is CAWSVGTARGETQYF.